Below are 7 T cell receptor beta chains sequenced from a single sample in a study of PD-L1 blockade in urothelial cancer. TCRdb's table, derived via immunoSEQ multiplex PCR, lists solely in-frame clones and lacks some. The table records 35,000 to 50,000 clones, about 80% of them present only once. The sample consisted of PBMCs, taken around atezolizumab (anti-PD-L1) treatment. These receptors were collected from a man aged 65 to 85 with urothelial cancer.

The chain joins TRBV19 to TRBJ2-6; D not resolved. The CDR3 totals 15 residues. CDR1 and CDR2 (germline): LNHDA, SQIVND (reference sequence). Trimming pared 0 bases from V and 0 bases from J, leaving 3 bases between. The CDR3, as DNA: TGTGCCAGTAGTATAGACCTCTCTGGGGCCAACGTCCTGACTTTC. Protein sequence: CASSIDLSGANVLTF.

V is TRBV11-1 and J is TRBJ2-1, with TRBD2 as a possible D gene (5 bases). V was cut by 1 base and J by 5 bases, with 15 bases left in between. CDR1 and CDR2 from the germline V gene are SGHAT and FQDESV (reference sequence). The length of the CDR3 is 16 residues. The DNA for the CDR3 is TGTGCCAGCAGCTTAGGGCTAGCCTCGGGCGACAATGAGCAGTTCTTC. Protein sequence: CASSLGLASGDNEQFF.

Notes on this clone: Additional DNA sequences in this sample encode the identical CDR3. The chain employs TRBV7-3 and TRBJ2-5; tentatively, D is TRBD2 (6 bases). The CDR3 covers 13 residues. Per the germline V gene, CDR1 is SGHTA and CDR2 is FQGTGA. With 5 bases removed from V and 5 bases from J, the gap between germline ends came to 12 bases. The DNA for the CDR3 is TGTGCCAGCAGCCTGGGACTTCGGGAGACCCAGTACTTC. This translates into CASSLGLRETQYF.

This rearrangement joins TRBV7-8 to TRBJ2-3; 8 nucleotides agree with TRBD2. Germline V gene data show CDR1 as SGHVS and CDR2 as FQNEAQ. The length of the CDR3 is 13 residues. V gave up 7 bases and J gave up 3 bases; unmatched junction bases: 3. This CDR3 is CASNPGGTDTQYF. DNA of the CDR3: TGTGCCAGCAACCCGGGGGGGACAGATACGCAGTATTTT.

The CDR3 loop reads CASSETRDNEQFF. The CDR3 DNA reads TGTGCCAGCTCCGAGACTAGGGACAATGAGCAGTTCTTC. The rearrangement uses TRBV18 and TRBJ2-1; D perhaps matches TRBD2 (6 bases). Trimming stripped 6 bases from V and 5 bases from J, with 11 bases between. Looked up from germline, CDR1 is KGHSH and CDR2 is LQKENI. This CDR3 is built from 13 residues.

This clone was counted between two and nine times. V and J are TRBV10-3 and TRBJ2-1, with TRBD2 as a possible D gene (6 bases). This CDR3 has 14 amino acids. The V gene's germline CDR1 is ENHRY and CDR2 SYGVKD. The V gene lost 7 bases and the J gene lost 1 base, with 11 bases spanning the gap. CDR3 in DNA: TGTGCCATCAAAGCGGGTCCGTCCTACAATGAGCAGTTCTTC. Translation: CAIKAGPSYNEQFF.

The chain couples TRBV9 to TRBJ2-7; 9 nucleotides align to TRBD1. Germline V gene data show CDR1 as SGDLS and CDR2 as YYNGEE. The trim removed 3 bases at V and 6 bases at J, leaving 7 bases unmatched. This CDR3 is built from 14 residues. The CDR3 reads CASSARTGVGEQYF. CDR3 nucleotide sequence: TGTGCCAGCAGCGCGAGGACAGGGGTAGGCGAGCAGTACTTC.